This T cell receptor (beta chain) was documented in a study of cytomegalovirus exposure and HLA in healthy donors. The PCR ran on 60 Vbeta and 13 Jbeta primers. This table comes from immunoSEQ multiplex PCR, and its TCRdb copy is limited to in-frame clones, with some not included. The data contain under 200,000 clones, around three quarters of them singletons. The CDR3 consists of 14 residues. The V gene's germline CDR1 is MNHNY and CDR2 SVGAGI (reference sequence). Unmatched junction bases numbered 3, after V lost 7 bases and J lost 1 base. Regarding the study as a whole: As a later analysis showed, several of the most significant clusters appeared to be linked to common viral pathogens. Because they were indistinguishable, some V segments, including TRBV6-2 and TRBV6-3, were excluded.

This clone was seen just once. Its target is unknown. The receptor was isolated from a man in his forties in good health and CMV-seronegative. The chain links TRBV6-6 to TRBJ2-1; 8 nucleotides align to TRBD1. Sequencing used PBMCs. The CDR3 region is CASTGQGSYNEQFF. The CDR3 region has the DNA TGTGCCAGCACCGGACAGGGTTCCTACAATGAGCAGTTCTTC.